Below, 19 T cell receptor beta chains from the same sample are listed, as sequenced in a study of blood T cells in healthy people across ages. It was with a sample-barcoded 5' primer and a J-beta primer mix that a second PCR of about 7 to 12 cycles was run. TCRdb passed the 5' RACE reads through MiXCR, listing each CDR3 protein once. The table has about 730,000 distinct CDR3 sequences, roughly two fifths seen once. The sequencing input was blood. The receptors stem from a woman aged 60-70 years in good health.

This clonotype was counted only a few times. V is TRBV20-1 and J is TRBJ1-2, with D perhaps matching TRBD1 (5 bases). The V end lost 1 base, the J end lost 11 bases, and 14 bases lay between the germline ends. CDR1 and CDR2 from the germline V gene are DFQATT and SNEGSKA (reference sequence). This CDR3 spans 12 amino acids. The CDR3 nucleotides are TGCAGTGCTAGAGCCCCCGCGGCAGGGTACACCTTC. Protein sequence: CSARAPAAGYTF.

The rearrangement joins TRBV5-1 to TRBJ2-1; D ambiguous. There are 14 residues in the CDR3. Germline V gene lookup returns CDR1 SGHRS and CDR2 YFSETQ. Trimming stripped 0 bases from V and 3 bases from J, with 7 bases between. The CDR3 sequence: CASSLAVVYNEQFF. CDR3 sequence (DNA): TGCGCCAGCAGCTTGGCTGTGGTCTACAATGAGCAGTTCTTC.

The genes are TRBV7-2 and TRBJ2-1; 13 bases agree with TRBD2. V trimming: 3 bases; J trimming: 2 bases; junction bases outside the gene matches: 13. Germline V gene sequence: CDR1 SGHTA, CDR2 FQGNSA. The CDR3 totals 20 residues. Here the CDR3 reads CASSLRPGTSGVSTYNEQFF. In DNA, the CDR3 is TGTGCCAGCAGCTTGCGCCCCGGGACTAGCGGGGTCTCCACCTACAATGAGCAGTTCTTC.

In the case of this clonotype: Given a much more abundant clone one base away, this may be a read error. The chain recombines TRBV29-1 with TRBJ2-7; TRBD2 is a possible D gene (5 bases). This CDR3 has 13 residues. Per germline, CDR1 SQVTM and CDR2 ANQGSEA. DNA of the CDR3: TGCAACGTTGAAGCGGCCAACTCCTACGAGCAGTACTTC. Amino acids: CNVEAANSYEQYF.

This clonotype was seen a few times. The chain employs TRBV5-1 and TRBJ1-2; D is unclear. Trimming took 4 bases from V and 4 from J, leaving 17 bases between them. The CDR3 contains 15 residues. Germline V gives CDR1 SGHRS, CDR2 YFSETQ. The CDR3 DNA follows: TGCGCCAGCAGCCCCTCCACCCAAAAGGGCTATGGCTACACCTTC. This translates into CASSPSTQKGYGYTF.

This sequence joins TRBV20-1 and TRBJ2-3, with D uncertain. Trimming pared 4 bases from V and 4 bases from J, leaving 9 bases between. The length of the CDR3 is 12 residues. The germline V gene encodes CDR1 DFQATT and CDR2 SNEGSKA (reference sequence). The CDR3 loop reads CSAINVADTQYF. The CDR3 DNA sequence: TGCAGTGCTATCAACGTCGCAGATACGCAGTATTTT.

This clonotype was recorded a few times. V gene TRBV7-9 combines with J gene TRBJ2-4, with D possibly being TRBD1 (5 bases). The CDR3 is 14 amino acids. Trimming left V 5 bases short and J 6 bases short, with 14 bases between. The germline V gene encodes CDR1 SEHNR and CDR2 FQNEAQ (reference sequence). DNA for the CDR3: TGTGCCAGCAGCGCCCGGTTAGGGGCAAACATTCAGTACTTC. This encodes CASSARLGANIQYF.

The chain joins TRBV20-1 to TRBJ2-1, with D tentatively TRBD2 (6 bases). Germline values: CDR1 DFQATT, CDR2 SNEGSKA (reference sequence). This CDR3 contains 14 residues. Trimming removed 1 base from V and 8 bases from J, with 15 bases in between. The CDR3 DNA sequence: TGCAGTGCTAGAGCTTTCGGAGGGGCGGATGAGCAGTTCTTC. Amino acid sequence: CSARAFGGADEQFF.

V is TRBV12-3 or TRBV12-4 and J is TRBJ2-1; TRBD1 aligns across 9 bases. V shed 6 bases and J 9 bases; nucleotides not matched to a gene: 9. The CDR3 extends over 14 amino acids. Here the CDR3 reads CASRVTGGNSEQFF. CDR3 DNA sequence: TGTGCCAGCAGGGTGACAGGGGGAAATAGTGAGCAGTTCTTC.

This clonotype showed up just once. One junction end does not reproduce the germline sequence, and a read error may be involved. This sequence joins TRBV7-2 and TRBJ2-5; D may match TRBD1 or TRBD2 (5 bases each). The germline CDR1 and CDR2 sequences are SGHTA and FQGNSA. This CDR3 region has 16 residues. Here the CDR3 DNA reads TGTGCCAGCAGCCCCCCCAGGAGGCGAAGAGGGGAAACCCGGTACTTC. It translates to CASSPPRRRRGETRYF.

This rearrangement joins TRBV29-1 to TRBJ1-4; D perhaps matches TRBD1 (6 bases). CDR3 length: 12 residues. V lost 3 bases and J lost 9, with 11 bases in between. The germline gives CDR1 SQVTM, CDR2 ANQGSEA. Written as DNA, the CDR3 is TGCAGCGTTGATTTCGGGGACAAAAAACTGTTTTTT. Translation: CSVDFGDKKLFF.

V is TRBV5-1 and J is TRBJ2-5; 8 nucleotides line up with TRBD2. V shed 9 bases and J 5 bases; nucleotides not matched to a gene: 9. CDR1 and CDR2 from the germline V gene are SGHRS and YFSETQ. CDR3 size: 13 residues. CDR3 region: CAIRESGGETQYF. Here the CDR3 DNA reads TGCGCCATCCGAGAAAGCGGGGGTGAGACCCAGTACTTC.

The chain combines TRBV5-1 with TRBJ2-3; D is perhaps TRBD2 (6 bases). CDR3 length equals 16 residues. Deletions cut 1 base from V and 0 bases from J, with 12 bases between. The germline V gene encodes CDR1 SGHRS and CDR2 YFSETQ. CDR3 residues: CASSLSGRESTDTQYF. CDR3 nucleotides: TGCGCCAGCAGCTTGAGTGGGCGGGAAAGCACAGATACGCAGTATTTT.

The CDR3 nucleotides read TGTGCCAGCAGCCAAGAGGGGGATAGCAATCAGCCCCAGCATTTT. Translating gives CASSQEGDSNQPQHF. V and J are TRBV3-1 and TRBJ1-5, with a tentative D call TRBD1 (5 bases). The V end lost 0 bases, the J end lost 0 bases, and 6 bases lay between the germline ends. CDR3 length equals 15 residues. Germline CDR1 is LGHDT and CDR2 is YNNKEL (reference sequence).

This clonotype was seen repeatedly, ten times or more. The chain carries TRBV20-1 and TRBJ2-5; maybe TRBD1 (6 bases). The ends were cut back, 1 base at V and 2 bases at J, with 14 bases in the middle. The CDR3 runs 15 residues. Germline CDR1 is DFQATT and CDR2 is SNEGSKA (reference sequence). Here the CDR3 reads CSARVVPGVQETQYF. The CDR3 bases are TGCAGTGCTAGAGTCGTACCAGGGGTTCAAGAGACCCAGTACTTC.

The rearrangement uses TRBV15 and TRBJ1-2; possible D gene TRBD1, 5 bases. CDR1 and CDR2 (germline): LNHNV, YYDKDF (reference sequence). This CDR3 is 13 amino acids long. V was cut by 3 bases and J by 5 bases, with 10 bases left in between. The CDR3 DNA follows: TGTGCCACCAGCAGGGGACCGGATTATGGCTACACCTTC. It codes for CATSRGPDYGYTF.

The sample holds a few counts of this clonotype. V gene TRBV7-9 combines with J gene TRBJ2-1, with D possibly being TRBD1 (5 bases). Germline loops: CDR1 SEHNR, CDR2 FQNEAQ (reference sequence). Deletions cut 3 bases from V and 4 bases from J, with 10 bases between. The CDR3 is 14 residues long. In nucleotides, the CDR3 is TGTGCCAGCAGCTTTCTACAGGAGTACAATGAGCAGTTCTTC. Protein sequence: CASSFLQEYNEQFF.

This clonotype came up a few times. DNA for the CDR3: TGTGCCAGCAGTGAAAGGGGCAGATTGTACGAGCAGTACTTC. Protein sequence: CASSERGRLYEQYF. The chain employs TRBV2 and TRBJ2-4; D might be TRBD1 (5 bases). The J call may be faulty, since TRBJ2-7 better matches the DNA end. The CDR3 runs 14 residues. Germline CDR1 is SNHLY and CDR2 is FYNNEI.

This clonotype was seen a handful of times. This chain uses TRBV28 with TRBJ2-5, with D perhaps assigned TRBD1 or TRBD2 (5 bases each). CDR1 is MDHEN, CDR2 SYDVKM, per germline. CDR3 length equals 15 residues. V lost 4 bases to trimming and J lost 2 bases, with 14 bases between them. The DNA for the CDR3 is TGTGCCAGCAGTTCCGGGACGGCTGTTCAAGAGACCCAGTACTTC. Protein product: CASSSGTAVQETQYF.